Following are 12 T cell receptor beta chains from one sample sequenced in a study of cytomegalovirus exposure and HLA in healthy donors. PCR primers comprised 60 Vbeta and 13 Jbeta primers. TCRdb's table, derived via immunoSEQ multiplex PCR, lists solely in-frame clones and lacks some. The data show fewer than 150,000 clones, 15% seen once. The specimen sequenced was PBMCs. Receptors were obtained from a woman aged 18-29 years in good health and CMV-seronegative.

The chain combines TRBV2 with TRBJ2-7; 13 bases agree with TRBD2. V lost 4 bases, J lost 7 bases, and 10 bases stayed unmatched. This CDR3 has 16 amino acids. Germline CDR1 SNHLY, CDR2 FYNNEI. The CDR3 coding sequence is TGTGCCAGCAGTGCTGCCCCGGGACTAGCGGGGAGAGAGCAGTACTTC. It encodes CASSAAPGLAGREQYF.

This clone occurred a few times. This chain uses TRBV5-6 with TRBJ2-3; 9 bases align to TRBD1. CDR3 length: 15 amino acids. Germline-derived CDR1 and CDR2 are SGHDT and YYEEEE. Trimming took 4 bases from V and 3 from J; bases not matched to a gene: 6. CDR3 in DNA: TGTGCCAGCAGCGGGACAGGGCTAGGTACAGATACGCAGTATTTT. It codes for CASSGTGLGTDTQYF. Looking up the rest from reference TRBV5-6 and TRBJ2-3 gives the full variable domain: DAGVTQSPTHLIKTRGQQVTLRCSPKSGHDTVSWYQQALGQGPQFIFQYYEEEERQRGNFPDRFSGHQFPNYSSELNVNALLLGDSALYLCASSGTGLGTDTQYFGPGTRLTVL.

The DNA for the CDR3 is TGTGCCAGTAGTCTCAGCGCCTCAGATGGTTACGAGCAGTACTTC. Amino acid sequence: CASSLSASDGYEQYF. The chain carries TRBV19 and TRBJ2-7; D gene ambiguous. Germline V gene lookup returns CDR1 LNHDA and CDR2 SQIVND (reference sequence). This CDR3 comprises 15 residues. Trimming cost V 5 bases and J 4 bases, with 18 bases left between them.

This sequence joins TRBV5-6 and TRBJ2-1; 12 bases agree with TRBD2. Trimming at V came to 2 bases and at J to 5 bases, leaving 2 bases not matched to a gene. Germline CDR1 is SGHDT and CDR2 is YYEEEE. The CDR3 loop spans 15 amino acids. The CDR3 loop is CASSFRLAGDNEQFF. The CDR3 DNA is TGTGCCAGCAGCTTCCGACTAGCGGGAGACAATGAGCAGTTCTTC.

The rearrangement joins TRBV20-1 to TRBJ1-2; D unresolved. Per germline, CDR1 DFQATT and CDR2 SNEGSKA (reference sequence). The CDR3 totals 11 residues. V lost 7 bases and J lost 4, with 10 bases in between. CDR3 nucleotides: TGCAGTGGATTGCAGGCCTATGGCTACACCTTC. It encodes CSGLQAYGYTF.

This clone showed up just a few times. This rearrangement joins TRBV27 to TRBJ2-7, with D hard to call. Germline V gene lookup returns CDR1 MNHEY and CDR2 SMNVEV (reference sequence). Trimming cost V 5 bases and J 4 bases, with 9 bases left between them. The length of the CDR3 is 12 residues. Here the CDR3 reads CASSASSYEQYF. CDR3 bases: TGTGCCAGCAGTGCGAGTTCTTACGAGCAGTACTTC.

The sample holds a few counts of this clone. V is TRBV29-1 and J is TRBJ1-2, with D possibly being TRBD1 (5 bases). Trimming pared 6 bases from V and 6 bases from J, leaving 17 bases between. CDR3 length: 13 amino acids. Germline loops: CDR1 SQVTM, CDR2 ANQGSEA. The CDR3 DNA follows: TGCAGCGTCCGGACACTCCTAGGTCATGGCTACACCTTC. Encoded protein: CSVRTLLGHGYTF.

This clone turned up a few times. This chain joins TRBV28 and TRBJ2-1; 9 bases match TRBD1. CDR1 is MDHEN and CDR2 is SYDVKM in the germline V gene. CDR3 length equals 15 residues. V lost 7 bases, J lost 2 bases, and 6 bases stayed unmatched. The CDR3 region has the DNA TGTGCCAGCACCACAGGGGGCAGGACCTACAATGAGCAGTTCTTC. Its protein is CASTTGGRTYNEQFF.

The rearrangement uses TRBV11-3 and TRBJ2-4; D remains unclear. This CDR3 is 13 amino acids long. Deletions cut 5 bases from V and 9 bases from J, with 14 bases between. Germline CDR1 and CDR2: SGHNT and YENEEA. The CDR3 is CASSQAPFGIQYF. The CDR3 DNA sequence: TGTGCCAGCAGCCAAGCCCCCTTTGGCATTCAGTACTTC. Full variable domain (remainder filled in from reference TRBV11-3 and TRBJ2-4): EAGVVQSPRYKIIEKKQPVAFWCNPISGHNTLYWYLQNLGQGPELLIRYENEEAVDDSQLPKDRFSAERLKGVDSTLKIQPAELGDSAVYLCASSQAPFGIQYFGAGTRLSVL.

CDR3 residues: CASSYGTGTYEQYF. CDR3 nucleotide sequence: TGTGCCAGCAGCTATGGGACAGGAACTTACGAGCAGTACTTC. The chain links TRBV7-2 to TRBJ2-7; 8 bases map to TRBD1. The junction had 6 bases not matched to a gene; V was cut back by 4 bases and J by 4 bases. Germline V lookup: CDR1 SGHTA, CDR2 FQGNSA. CDR3 length: 14 residues.

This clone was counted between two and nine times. The CDR3 sequence is CASYRGPGELFF. The CDR3 DNA follows: TGTGCCAGCTACAGGGGCCCCGGGGAGCTGTTTTTT. V and J are TRBV28 and TRBJ2-2; 7 nucleotides align to TRBD1. This CDR3 contains 12 residues. Trimming cost V 8 bases and J 6 bases; bases outside gene matches: 3. Germline CDR1 reads MDHEN; CDR2 reads SYDVKM.

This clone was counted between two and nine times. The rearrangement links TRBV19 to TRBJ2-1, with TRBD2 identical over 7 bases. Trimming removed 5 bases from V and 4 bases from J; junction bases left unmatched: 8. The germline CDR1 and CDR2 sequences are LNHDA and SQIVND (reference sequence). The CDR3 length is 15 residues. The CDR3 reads CASSPASGPYNEQFF. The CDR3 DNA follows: TGTGCCAGTAGTCCTGCTAGCGGCCCTTACAATGAGCAGTTCTTC.